The TCR beta chain under discussion was sequenced for a study of CD8 T cells in Susac syndrome. Random hexamers primed reverse transcription of about 0.5 to 1 ug RNA. The immunoSEQ assay covered 54 Vbeta and 13 Jbeta segments for CDR3. Each CDR3 protein gets one entry after TCRdb re-called the immunoSEQ multiplex PCR reads with MiXCR. The sample lists 150,000 to 160,000 distinct CDR3 sequences, nearly 97% seen once, with approximately 0.15% in the top ten. Germline lookup yields CDR1 SNHLY and CDR2 FYNNEI. Trimming at V came to 4 bases and at J to 2 bases, leaving 3 bases not matched to a gene. This CDR3 is 14 amino acids long. From blood CD8+ and CD4+ T cells, TCR beta sequences were generated. Negative isolation was used for CD8+ and CD4+ T cells and FACS enrichment for TEMRA cells.

What was sequenced was CD8+ T cells from PBMCs. This chain uses TRBV2 with TRBJ2-7; 9 bases map to TRBD1. The receptor was isolated from a human donor with multiple sclerosis. The CDR3 sequence: CASSGGQGPYEQYV. The CDR3 DNA reads as TGTGCCAGCAGTGGGGGACAGGGTCCCTACGAGCAGTACGTC.